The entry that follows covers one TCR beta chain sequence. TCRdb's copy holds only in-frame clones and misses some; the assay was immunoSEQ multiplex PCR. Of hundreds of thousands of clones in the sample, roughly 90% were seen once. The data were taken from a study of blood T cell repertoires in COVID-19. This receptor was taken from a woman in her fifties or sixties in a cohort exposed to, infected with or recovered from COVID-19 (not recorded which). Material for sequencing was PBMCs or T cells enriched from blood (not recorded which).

The CDR3 region is CASSKGGLIEEYF. The CDR3 DNA reads TGTGCCAGCTCGAAAGGCGGCTTAATAGAGGAGTACTTC. The V gene is TRBV2, the J gene TRBJ2-7; D is uncertain. V lost 8 bases to trimming and J lost 11 bases, with 22 bases between them. The CDR3 contains 13 residues. Germline V gene sequence: CDR1 SNHLY, CDR2 FYNNEI.